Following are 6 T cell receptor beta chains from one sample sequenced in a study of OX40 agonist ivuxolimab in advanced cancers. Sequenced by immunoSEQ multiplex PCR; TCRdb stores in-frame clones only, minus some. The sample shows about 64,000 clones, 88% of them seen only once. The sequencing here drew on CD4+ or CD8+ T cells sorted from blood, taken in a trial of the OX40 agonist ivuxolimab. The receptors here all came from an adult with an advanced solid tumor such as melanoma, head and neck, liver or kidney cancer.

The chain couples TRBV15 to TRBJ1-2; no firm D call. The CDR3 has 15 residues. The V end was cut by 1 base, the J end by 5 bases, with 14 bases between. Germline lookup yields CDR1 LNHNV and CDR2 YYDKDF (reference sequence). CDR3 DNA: TGTGCCACCAGCAGAGGAGCGGAACTTAGTTATGGCTACACCTTC. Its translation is CATSRGAELSYGYTF.

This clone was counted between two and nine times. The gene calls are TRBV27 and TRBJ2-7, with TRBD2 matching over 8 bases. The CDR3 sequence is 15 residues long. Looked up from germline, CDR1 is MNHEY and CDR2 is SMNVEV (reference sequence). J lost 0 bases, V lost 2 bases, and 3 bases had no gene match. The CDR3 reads CASSLLAGSSYEQYF. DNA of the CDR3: TGTGCCAGCAGTTTACTAGCGGGTTCCTCCTACGAGCAGTACTTC.

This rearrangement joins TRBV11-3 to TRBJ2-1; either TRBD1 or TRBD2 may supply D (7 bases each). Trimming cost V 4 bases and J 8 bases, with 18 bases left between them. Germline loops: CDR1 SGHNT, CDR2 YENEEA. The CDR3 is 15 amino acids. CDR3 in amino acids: CASSSAPGGRDEQFF. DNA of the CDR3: TGTGCCAGCAGCTCAGCACCAGGGGGGAGGGATGAGCAGTTCTTC.

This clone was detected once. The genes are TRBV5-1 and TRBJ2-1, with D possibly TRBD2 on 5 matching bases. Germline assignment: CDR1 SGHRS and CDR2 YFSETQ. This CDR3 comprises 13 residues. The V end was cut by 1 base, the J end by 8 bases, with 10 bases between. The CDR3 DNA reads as TGCGCCAGCAGCTTGACCCTCGGGGATGAGCAGTTCTTC. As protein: CASSLTLGDEQFF.

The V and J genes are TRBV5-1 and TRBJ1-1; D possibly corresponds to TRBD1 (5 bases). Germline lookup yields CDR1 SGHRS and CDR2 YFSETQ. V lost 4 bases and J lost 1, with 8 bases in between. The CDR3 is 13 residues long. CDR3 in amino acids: CASSRGTNTEAFF. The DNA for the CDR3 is TGCGCCAGCAGCAGAGGGACGAACACTGAAGCTTTCTTT.

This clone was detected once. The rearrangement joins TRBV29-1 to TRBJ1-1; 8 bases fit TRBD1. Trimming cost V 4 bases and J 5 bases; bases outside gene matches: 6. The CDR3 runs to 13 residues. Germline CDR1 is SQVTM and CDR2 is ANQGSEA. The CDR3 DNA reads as TGCAGCGTTGCACAGGGGGTCGGGACTGAAGCTTTCTTT. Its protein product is CSVAQGVGTEAFF.